A single sample gave rise to the 26 T cell receptor beta chains below, sequenced in a study of blood T cell repertoires in COVID-19. Sequencing used immunoSEQ multiplex PCR; TCRdb keeps in-frame clones, though not all of them. Of 90,000 or so clones listed, 75% to 85% are singletons. The specimen was peripheral blood. Every receptor here comes from a human donor in a cohort sampled during active COVID-19.

In the case of this clone: The sample carries other DNA sequences with the same CDR3. This chain joins TRBV14 and TRBJ2-5, with a weak D call TRBD1 (5 bases). CDR1 is SGHDN, CDR2 FVKESK, per germline. The CDR3 has 16 amino acids. V was shortened by 0 bases and J by 4 bases, with 15 bases between the two germline ends. CDR3 in DNA: TGTGCCAGCAGCCAAGATCGCCAGGGCTGGGGAGAGACCCAGTACTTC. Protein sequence: CASSQDRQGWGETQYF.

The chain links TRBV12-5 to TRBJ2-2; D possibly corresponds to TRBD2 (6 bases). CDR1 and CDR2 from the germline V gene are LGHNT and FRNRAP. Trimming removed 4 bases from V and 2 bases from J, with 20 bases in between. The CDR3 loop spans 18 amino acids. The CDR3 reads CASGSPTWGEGNTGELFF. For the CDR3, the DNA is TGTGCTAGTGGTTCCCCCACCTGGGGGGAAGGAAACACCGGGGAGCTGTTTTTT.

This chain connects TRBV18 to TRBJ2-5, with TRBD1 as a possible D gene (6 bases). Per germline, CDR1 KGHSH and CDR2 LQKENI. The CDR3 covers 14 residues. Trimming removed 0 bases at V and 5 bases at J, with 10 bases between. The CDR3 sequence: CASSPPTGWETQYF. DNA of the CDR3: TGTGCCAGCTCACCACCAACAGGGTGGGAGACCCAGTACTTC.

The V and J genes are TRBV6-1 and TRBJ1-4; possibly TRBD1 for D (6 bases). Per the germline V gene, CDR1 is MNHNS and CDR2 is SASEGT. The V end was cut by 3 bases, the J end by 3 bases, with 8 bases between. This CDR3 has 14 residues. CDR3 in DNA: TGTGCCAGCAGTGAGGGGGCTGCTAATGAAAAACTGTTTTTT. Encoded protein: CASSEGAANEKLFF.

V and J are TRBV11-3 and TRBJ2-7; D might be TRBD2 (6 bases). Per germline, CDR1 SGHNT and CDR2 YENEEA. This CDR3 spans 13 amino acids. V lost 3 bases and J lost 2, with 8 bases in between. The CDR3 sequence: CASSLEGTYEQYF. For the CDR3, the DNA is TGTGCCAGCAGCTTGGAGGGGACCTACGAGCAGTACTTC.

The rearrangement joins TRBV18 to TRBJ1-5, with D hard to call. V lost 6 bases and J 4 bases, leaving 10 bases between the germline ends. CDR3 length: 13 amino acids. Germline lookup yields CDR1 KGHSH and CDR2 LQKENI. The DNA of the CDR3 is TGTGCCAGCTCCGACTCACGGAATCAGCCCCAGCATTTT. It translates to CASSDSRNQPQHF.

The chain uses TRBV15 and TRBJ2-1; 10 positions agree with TRBD2. Unmatched junction bases numbered 15, after V lost 9 bases and J lost 4 bases. CDR1 LNHNV and CDR2 YYDKDF come from the germline V gene (reference sequence). The CDR3 is made up of 17 amino acids. The CDR3 DNA reads TGTGCCACTGCCCCGGGACTAGCGACCAGGGGATACAATGAGCAGTTCTTC. It codes for CATAPGLATRGYNEQFF.

The V and J genes are TRBV9 and TRBJ2-2, with TRBD1 identical over 8 bases. CDR1 is SGDLS, CDR2 YYNGEE, per germline. The CDR3 spans 17 residues. V lost 0 bases and J lost 6; bases outside the gene matches: 10. CDR3 DNA: TGTGCCAGCAGCGTAGACCTTTGGACAGGGAGAGCCGGGGAGCTGTTTTTT. It encodes CASSVDLWTGRAGELFF.

The chain carries TRBV18 and TRBJ1-5; D is possibly TRBD1 (6 bases). The CDR3 length is 16 residues. Looked up from germline, CDR1 is KGHSH and CDR2 is LQKENI. Trimming cost V 4 bases and J 1 base, with 14 bases left between them. CDR3 sequence reads: CASSRGTPTSNQPQHF. In DNA, the CDR3 is TGTGCCAGCTCACGTGGGACACCAACGAGCAATCAGCCCCAGCATTTT. The whole variable domain, remainder taken from reference TRBV18 and TRBJ1-5, is NAGVMQNPRHLVRRRGQEARLRCSPMKGHSHVYWYRQLPEEGLKFMVYLQKENIIDESGMPKERFSAEFPKEGPSILRIQQVVRGDSAAYFCASSRGTPTSNQPQHFGDGTRLSIL.

A word on this clone: Compared with germline, one end of the junction differs, possibly owing to a read error. The chain has TRBV7-7 and TRBJ2-7, with D possibly TRBD1 on 6 matching bases. The CDR3 consists of 15 residues. CDR1 is SSHAT, CDR2 FNYEAQ, per germline (reference sequence). CDR3 protein: CASSTGGRGIDEQYF. CDR3 DNA: TGTGCTAGCAGCACCGGTGGCAGGGGTATCGACGAGCAGTACTTC.

The chain has TRBV28 and TRBJ1-2, with TRBD1 identical over 8 bases. J lost 5 bases, V lost 1 base, and 9 bases had no gene match. The length of the CDR3 is 16 residues. Looked up from germline, CDR1 is MDHEN and CDR2 is SYDVKM. The CDR3 coding sequence is TGTGCCAGCAGTTTATCGCAGGGGGCGGGCGGATATGGCTACACCTTC. Amino acids: CASSLSQGAGGYGYTF.

This rearrangement joins TRBV15 to TRBJ1-2; 7 bases map to TRBD1. J lost 4 bases, V lost 5 bases, and 7 bases had no gene match. Germline CDR1 and CDR2: LNHNV and YYDKDF (reference sequence). This CDR3 is 14 amino acids long. The DNA for the CDR3 is TGTGCCACCAGCCCTCCAGGGGGTGGCTATGGCTACACCTTC. Translating gives CATSPPGGGYGYTF.

V gene TRBV5-1 combines with J gene TRBJ2-7; a weak D match, TRBD1 (5 bases). This CDR3 region has 15 residues. The V gene's germline CDR1 is SGHRS and CDR2 YFSETQ. Trimming pared 4 bases from V and 5 bases from J, leaving 19 bases between. The CDR3 spells CASSPGGQGSHEQYF. The CDR3 nucleotides are TGCGCCAGCAGCCCAGGTGGGCAGGGTAGTCACGAGCAGTACTTC.

The J gene is TRBJ2-1, the V gene TRBV14; 7 bases align to TRBD2. The V segment lost 0 bases and the J segment 6 bases; nucleotides outside the gene matches: 8. CDR3 length: 16 residues. Germline assignment: CDR1 SGHDN and CDR2 FVKESK. The CDR3 region is CASSQERTRKFNEQFF. The CDR3 coding sequence is TGTGCCAGCAGCCAAGAAAGGACTAGGAAGTTCAATGAGCAGTTCTTC.

The rearrangement links TRBV28 to TRBJ2-7; tentative D call: TRBD2 (5 bases). The germline gives CDR1 MDHEN, CDR2 SYDVKM. The V end was cut by 5 bases, the J end by 6 bases, with 17 bases between. CDR3 length: 14 residues. In nucleotides, the CDR3 is TGTGCCAGCAGTCTCGGGCCCTTTCGGGGCGAGCAGTACTTC. Translating gives CASSLGPFRGEQYF.

The chain uses TRBV6-5 and TRBJ2-3, with a tentative D call TRBD2 (6 bases). Germline lookup yields CDR1 MNHEY and CDR2 SVGAGI. The length of the CDR3 is 11 residues. The ends were cut back, 11 bases at V and 9 bases at J, with 15 bases in the middle. The CDR3 nucleotides read TGTGCCTCGAGGTGGGGGGAGACGCAGTATTTT. Translated: CASRWGETQYF.

The chain links TRBV30 to TRBJ2-1; D not resolved. Between the trimmed V and J ends, which lost 4 bases and 6 bases, there was a span of 13 bases. The CDR3 covers 13 residues. Germline values: CDR1 GTSNPN, CDR2 SVGIG (reference sequence). CDR3 in amino acids: CAWTPRVINEQFF. As DNA, the CDR3 is TGTGCCTGGACCCCCCGGGTTATCAATGAGCAGTTCTTC.

The chain couples TRBV9 to TRBJ1-6, with 7 bases identical to TRBD1. The CDR3 loop spans 12 amino acids. V was clipped by 3 bases and J by 14 bases; unmatched bases: 5. Germline V gene lookup returns CDR1 SGDLS and CDR2 YYNGEE. CDR3 region: CASSAPTGTLHF. CDR3 bases: TGTGCCAGCAGCGCCCCGACAGGGACCCTCCACTTT.

This clone occurred a few times. The chain links TRBV5-6 to TRBJ2-7, with 12 bases lining up with TRBD1. The CDR3 contains 14 residues. Germline-derived CDR1 and CDR2 are SGHDT and YYEEEE. Losses at the gene ends were 2 bases for V and 6 bases for J; bases not matched to a gene: 3. In DNA form, the CDR3 reads TGTGCCAGCAGCTTTCGGGACAGGGGGCTCGAGCAGTACTTC. Protein: CASSFRDRGLEQYF. Based on the CDR3 plus reference TRBV5-6 and TRBJ2-7, the full variable domain is DAGVTQSPTHLIKTRGQQVTLRCSPKSGHDTVSWYQQALGQGPQFIFQYYEEEERQRGNFPDRFSGHQFPNYSSELNVNALLLGDSALYLCASSFRDRGLEQYFGPGTRLTVT.

The V gene is TRBV18, the J gene TRBJ2-7; TRBD1 aligns across 7 bases. This CDR3 contains 14 residues. J was trimmed by 1 base and V by 3 bases; bases with no gene match: 3. In germline, CDR1 is KGHSH, CDR2 LQKENI. The CDR3 DNA is TGTGCCAGCTCACCCGGGACAGCATCCTACGAGCAGTACTTC. Its protein product is CASSPGTASYEQYF.

This chain connects TRBV5-5 to TRBJ2-6; 8 bases agree with TRBD2. V lost 3 bases, J lost 2 bases, and 7 bases stayed unmatched. Germline loops: CDR1 SGHKS, CDR2 YYEKEE (reference sequence). CDR3 length equals 17 residues. CDR3 coding DNA: TGTGCCAGCAGCTCGGGGGGGCCAAGTACTGGGGCCAACGTCCTGACTTTC. Translated, it gives CASSSGGPSTGANVLTF.

The rearrangement joins TRBV19 to TRBJ1-1; tentative D call: TRBD1 (5 bases). The CDR3 consists of 15 residues. Germline-derived CDR1 and CDR2 are LNHDA and SQIVND (reference sequence). The V end was cut by 1 base, the J end by 1 base, with 10 bases between. DNA for the CDR3: TGTGCCAGTAGTATAGGTACAGGTCGGAACACTGAAGCTTTCTTT. Translated, it gives CASSIGTGRNTEAFF.

The chain joins TRBV29-1 to TRBJ2-1; a possible D gene is TRBD1 (6 bases). Germline values: CDR1 SQVTM, CDR2 ANQGSEA. The CDR3 is 11 residues long. The V and J ends lost 4 bases and 9 bases respectively, with 10 bases between them. The CDR3 sequence is CSVGDTTEQFF. The DNA for the CDR3 is TGCAGCGTTGGGGACACTACTGAGCAGTTCTTC.

This clone was detected once. The V call is TRBV7-3, the J call TRBJ2-1, with unresolved D. Germline CDR1 reads SGHTA; CDR2 reads FQGTGA. The CDR3 is 13 residues long. Deletions cut 5 bases from V and 3 bases from J, with 8 bases between. CDR3 loop: CASSPPGYNEQFF. CDR3 coding DNA: TGTGCCAGCAGCCCTCCGGGCTACAATGAGCAGTTCTTC.

The chain links TRBV2 to TRBJ1-1; 12 nucleotides agree with TRBD1. The CDR3 runs to 17 residues. Germline V gene sequence: CDR1 SNHLY, CDR2 FYNNEI. V dropped 8 bases and J dropped 8; count of bases not matched to a gene: 18. The CDR3 coding sequence is TGTGCCAGCGGCTACGAAGGGGACAGGGGGCGGGGTCCCGAAGCTTTCTTT. Protein sequence: CASGYEGDRGRGPEAFF.

The genes are TRBV2 and TRBJ2-1; 9 nucleotides align to TRBD2. After removal of 3 bases from V and 2 bases from J, the junction contained 5 bases not matched to a gene. Germline V gene sequence: CDR1 SNHLY, CDR2 FYNNEI. The CDR3 covers 16 residues. The CDR3 loop reads CASSDGRTSAYNEQFF. CDR3 sequence (DNA): TGTGCCAGCAGTGACGGCAGGACTAGCGCCTACAATGAGCAGTTCTTC. Variable domain in full (rest from reference TRBV2 and TRBJ2-1): EPEVTQTPSHQVTQMGQEVILRCVPISNHLYFYWYRQILGQKVEFLVSFYNNEISEKSEIFDDQFSVERPDGSNFTLKIRSTKLEDSAMYFCASSDGRTSAYNEQFFGPGTRLTVL.